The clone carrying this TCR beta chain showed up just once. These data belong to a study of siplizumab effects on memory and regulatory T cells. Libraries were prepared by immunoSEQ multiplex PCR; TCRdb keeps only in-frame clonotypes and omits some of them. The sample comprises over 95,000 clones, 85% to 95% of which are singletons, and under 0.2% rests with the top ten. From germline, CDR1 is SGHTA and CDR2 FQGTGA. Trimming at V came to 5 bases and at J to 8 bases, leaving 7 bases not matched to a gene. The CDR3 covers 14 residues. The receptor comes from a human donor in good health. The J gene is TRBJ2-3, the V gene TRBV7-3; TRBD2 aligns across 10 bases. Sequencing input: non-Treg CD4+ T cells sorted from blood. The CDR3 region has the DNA TGTGCCAGCAGCCGGAGCGGGGGGGAAATTACGCAGTATTTT. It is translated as CASSRSGGEITQYF.